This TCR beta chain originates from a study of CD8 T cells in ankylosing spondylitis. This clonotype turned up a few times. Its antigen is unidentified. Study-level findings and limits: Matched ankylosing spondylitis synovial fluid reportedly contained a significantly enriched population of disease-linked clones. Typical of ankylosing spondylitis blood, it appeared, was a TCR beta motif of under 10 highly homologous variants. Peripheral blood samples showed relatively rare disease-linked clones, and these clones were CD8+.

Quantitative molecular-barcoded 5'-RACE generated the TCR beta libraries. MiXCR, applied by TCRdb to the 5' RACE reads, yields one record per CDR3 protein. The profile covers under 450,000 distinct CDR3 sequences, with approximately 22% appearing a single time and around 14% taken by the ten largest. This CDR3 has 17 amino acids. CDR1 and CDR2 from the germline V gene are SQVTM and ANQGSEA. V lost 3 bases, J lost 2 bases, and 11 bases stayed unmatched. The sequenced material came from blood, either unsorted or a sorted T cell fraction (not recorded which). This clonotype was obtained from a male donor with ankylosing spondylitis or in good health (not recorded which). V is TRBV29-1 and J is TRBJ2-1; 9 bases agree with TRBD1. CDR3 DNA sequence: TGCAGCGTTGATTCCAGGGACAGGGTAATAGCCTACAATGAGCAGTTCTTC. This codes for CSVDSRDRVIAYNEQFF.